These 3 T cell receptor beta chains came from one sample sequenced in a study of blood T cells in healthy people across ages. The use of a sample-barcoded 5' primer and a J-beta primer mix characterized a second PCR of about 7 to 12 cycles. TCRdb passed the 5' RACE reads through MiXCR, listing each CDR3 protein once. The sample contains some 710,000 distinct CDR3 sequences, 35% to 60% of which appear only once. The sequencing sample was made of blood. The receptors were gathered from an elderly man in good health.

This chain links TRBV20-1 with TRBJ2-1; D ambiguous. V lost 1 base and J 3 bases, leaving 16 bases between the germline ends. Germline V gene lookup returns CDR1 DFQATT and CDR2 SNEGSKA (reference sequence). The CDR3 totals 16 residues. The CDR3 region is CSARAFVGPDYNEQFF. The CDR3 coding sequence is TGCAGTGCTAGAGCATTCGTCGGGCCAGACTACAATGAGCAGTTCTTC.

This clonotype was recorded a few times. This chain uses TRBV5-4 with TRBJ2-1; D not certain. V was pared by 5 bases and J by 5 bases, with 17 bases between. CDR1 and CDR2 from the germline V gene are SGHNT and YYREEE (reference sequence). The CDR3 contains 15 residues. CDR3 bases: TGTGCCAGCAGTTATTCCGTTTCGATGAACAATGAGCAGTTCTTC. This translates into CASSYSVSMNNEQFF.

This chain uses TRBV3-1 with TRBJ1-6, with D perhaps TRBD1 (5 bases). Trimming removed 0 bases from V and 7 bases from J, with 16 bases in between. This CDR3 region has 17 residues. From germline, CDR1 is LGHDT and CDR2 YNNKEL (reference sequence). The chain's CDR3 is CASSQDGAAARNSPLHF. Written as DNA, the CDR3 is TGTGCCAGCAGCCAAGATGGGGCAGCGGCCCGGAATTCACCCCTCCACTTT.